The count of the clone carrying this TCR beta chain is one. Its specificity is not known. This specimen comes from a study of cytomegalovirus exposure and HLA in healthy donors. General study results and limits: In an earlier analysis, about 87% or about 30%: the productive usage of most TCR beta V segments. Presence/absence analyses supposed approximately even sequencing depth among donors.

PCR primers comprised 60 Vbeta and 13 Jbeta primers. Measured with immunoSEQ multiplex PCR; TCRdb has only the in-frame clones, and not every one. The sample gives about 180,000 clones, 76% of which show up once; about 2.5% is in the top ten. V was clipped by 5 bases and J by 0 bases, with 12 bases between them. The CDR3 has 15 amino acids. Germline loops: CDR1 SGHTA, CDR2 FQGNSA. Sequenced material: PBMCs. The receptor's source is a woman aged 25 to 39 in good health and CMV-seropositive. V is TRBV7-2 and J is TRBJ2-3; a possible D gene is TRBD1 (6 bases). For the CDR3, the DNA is TGTGCCAGCAGCATACAGGGTGCTAGCACAGATACGCAGTATTTT. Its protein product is CASSIQGASTDTQYF.